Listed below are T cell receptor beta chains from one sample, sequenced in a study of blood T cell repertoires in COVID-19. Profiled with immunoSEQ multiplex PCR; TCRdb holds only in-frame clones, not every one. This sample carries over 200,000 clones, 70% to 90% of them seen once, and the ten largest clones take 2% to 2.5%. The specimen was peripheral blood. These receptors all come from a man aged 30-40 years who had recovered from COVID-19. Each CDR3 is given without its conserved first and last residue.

ASSPPTGENGYT TRBJ1-2 TRBV5-4
ASSLIQNTEAF TRBJ1-1 TRBV5-6
ASSLGGTSKETQY TRBJ2-5 TRBV7-2
ASSRGGPGTGELF TRBJ2-2 TRBV6-5
SVGGQGQF TRBJ2-1 TRBV29-1
ASSYSTGMGEKLF TRBJ1-4 TRBV6-5
ASSSLWGGAGEQF TRBJ2-1 TRBV11-3
ASREFNEQF TRBJ2-1 TRBV19
ASSYSLFRGTEAF TRBJ1-1 TRBV6-2/TRBV6-3
ASTSRRGVSDTQY TRBJ2-3 TRBV5-1
ASSQDRYRVNTGELF TRBJ2-2 TRBV4-3
ASSRTRADTQY TRBJ2-3 TRBV13
ASTPGETQY TRBJ2-5 TRBV5-5
ASSLPGTGGFTEAF TRBJ1-1 TRBV11-2
ASSFNGQGREKLF TRBJ1-4 TRBV5-4
ASTQWAGTSEEQF TRBJ2-1 TRBV4-1
ASSFATGTAVGYT TRBJ1-2 TRBV27
ASSNRRGKDEQF TRBJ2-1 TRBV19
ASSRQGSYEQY TRBJ2-7 TRBV3-1/TRBV3-2
ASSRQGAQKLF TRBJ1-4 TRBV12-3/TRBV12-4
ASSRDRGETQY TRBJ2-5 TRBV5-1
ASSAPGGGIIQETQY TRBJ2-5 TRBV9
ASSLEDRRQLHNQPQH TRBJ1-5 TRBV5-8
ASSFLAGDSYEQY TRBJ2-7 TRBV5-1
ASSLGEGYGYT TRBJ1-2 TRBV5-1
ASSEQGLVAF TRBJ1-1 TRBV28
ASSLWTARGSNQPQH TRBJ1-5 TRBV27
ASSRGGSQPQH TRBJ1-5 TRBV2
ASSYPGGADTQY TRBJ2-3 TRBV6-6
ASSVAVRGELF TRBJ2-2 TRBV9
ASSPDRSGTQY TRBJ2-5 TRBV6-5
ASSGGRGLVGYT TRBJ1-2 TRBV30
ASSLAGLAGKETQY TRBJ2-5 TRBV7-9
AASGTHPYEQY TRBJ2-7 TRBV5-4
ASSEAEGAYEQY TRBJ2-7 TRBV6-1
ASSHKGARGEQY TRBJ2-7 TRBV19
ASSLALAVTEAF TRBJ1-1 TRBV5-4
ATSGIQGNYGYT TRBJ1-2 TRBV24-1
ASSQAWISGAEAGELF TRBJ2-2 TRBV3-1/TRBV3-2
ASSLLADTYNEQF TRBJ2-1 TRBV5-1
ASSVGGTGWDEQF TRBJ2-1 TRBV9
ASSKGEWRGANVLT TRBJ2-6 TRBV21-1
ASSEEWSSYNEQF TRBJ2-1 TRBV6-4
ASSFQQGAAGYT TRBJ1-2 TRBV27
ASSISTSGGPDTQY TRBJ2-3 TRBV6-4
ASSYPSNSYEQY TRBJ2-7 TRBV6-5
ASSPTGSSGNTIY TRBJ1-3 TRBV7-9
ASSQVKQGDTQY TRBJ2-3 TRBV3-1/TRBV3-2
ASSYPGTEGLGELF TRBJ2-2 TRBV6-6
ASSEQLTSGYTGELF TRBJ2-2 TRBV7-6
ASHPGGAPYEQY TRBJ2-7 TRBV27
ASSPGLARETQY TRBJ2-5 TRBV7-8
ASSRETGYGYT TRBJ1-2 TRBV4-1
ASSVEGDTQY TRBJ2-3 TRBV9